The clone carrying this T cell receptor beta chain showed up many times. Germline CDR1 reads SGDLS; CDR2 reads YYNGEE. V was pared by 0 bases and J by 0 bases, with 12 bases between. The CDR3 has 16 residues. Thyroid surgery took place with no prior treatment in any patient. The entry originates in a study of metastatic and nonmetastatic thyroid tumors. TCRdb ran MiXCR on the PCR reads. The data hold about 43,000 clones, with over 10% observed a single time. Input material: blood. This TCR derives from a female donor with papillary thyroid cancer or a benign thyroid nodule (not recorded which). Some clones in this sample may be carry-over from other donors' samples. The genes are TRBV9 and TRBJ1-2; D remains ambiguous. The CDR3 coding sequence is TGTGCCAGCAGCGTAGGGGCCGGTCGGACTAACTATGGCTACACCTTC. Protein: CASSVGAGRTNYGYTF.